This TCR beta chain was observed in a study of post-analysis software for immune sequencing data. Unique-molecular-identifier-tagged TCR beta cDNA libraries were used. TCRdb re-analysed the PCR reads in MiXCR, keeping a single row per CDR3 protein. In the table there are 380,000 or so distinct CDR3 sequences, about a third of which are singletons. Concerning this clonotype: One end of the junction is discordant with germline, which a read error may explain.

The sequenced material came from blood. The sequence was collected from a girl between 10 and 17 years old with multiple sclerosis.

Here the CDR3 reads CTSRQPGLGPTDTQYF. The DNA for the CDR3 is TGTACCAGCAGGCAACCGGGACTAGGGCCGACAGATACGCAGTATTTT. The rearrangement uses TRBV11-2 and TRBJ2-3, with TRBD2 matching 8 bases. From germline, CDR1 is SGHAT and CDR2 FQNNGV. This CDR3 is built from 16 residues.